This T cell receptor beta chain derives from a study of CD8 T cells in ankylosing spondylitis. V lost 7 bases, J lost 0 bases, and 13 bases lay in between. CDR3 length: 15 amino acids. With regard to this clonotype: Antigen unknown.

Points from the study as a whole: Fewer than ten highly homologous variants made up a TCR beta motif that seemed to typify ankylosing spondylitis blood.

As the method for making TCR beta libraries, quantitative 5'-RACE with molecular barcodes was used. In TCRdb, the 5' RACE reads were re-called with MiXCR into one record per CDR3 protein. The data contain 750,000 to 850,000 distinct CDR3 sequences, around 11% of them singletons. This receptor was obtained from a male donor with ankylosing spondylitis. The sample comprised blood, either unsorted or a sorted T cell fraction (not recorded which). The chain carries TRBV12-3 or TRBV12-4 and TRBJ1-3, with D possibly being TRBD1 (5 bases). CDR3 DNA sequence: TGTGCCAGCACCATGAGCGGGACCTCTGGAAACACCATATATTTT. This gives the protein CASTMSGTSGNTIYF.